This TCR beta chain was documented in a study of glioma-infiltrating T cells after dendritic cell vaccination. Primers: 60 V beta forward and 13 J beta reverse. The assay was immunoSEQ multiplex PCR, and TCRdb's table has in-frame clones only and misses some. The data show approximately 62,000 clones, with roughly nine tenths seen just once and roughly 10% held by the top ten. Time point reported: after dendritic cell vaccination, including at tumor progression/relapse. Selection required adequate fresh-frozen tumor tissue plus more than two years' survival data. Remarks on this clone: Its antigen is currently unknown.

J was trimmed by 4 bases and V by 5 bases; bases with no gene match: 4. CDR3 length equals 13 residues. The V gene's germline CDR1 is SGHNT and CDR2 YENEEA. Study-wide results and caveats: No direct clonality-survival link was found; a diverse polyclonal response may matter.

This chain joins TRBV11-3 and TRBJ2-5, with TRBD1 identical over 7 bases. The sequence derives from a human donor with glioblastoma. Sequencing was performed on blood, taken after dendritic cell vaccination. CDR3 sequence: CASSARQGETQYF. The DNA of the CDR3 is TGTGCCAGCAGCGCCCGACAGGGAGAGACCCAGTACTTC.